Listed below are T cell receptor beta chains from one sample, sequenced in a study of shared clonotypes between healthy human individuals. Clones were read by immunoSEQ multiplex PCR, and TCRdb kept only the in-frame ones, dropping some. The sample shows roughly 700,000 clones, around two thirds of them seen only once. The sample was memory CD4+ T cells sorted from blood. The receptor set was obtained from a woman aged 25 to 39 in good health. CDR3s leave out the opening cysteine and the closing phenylalanine or tryptophan.

v_call	j_call	cdr3_aa
TRBV28	TRBJ2-7	ASRSTAGRWYEQY
TRBV4-1	TRBJ1-2	ASSQPTRGTVPNYGYT
TRBV29-1	TRBJ2-7	SVQDNLGPYEQY
TRBV29-1	TRBJ1-1	SVEWDRGTEAF
TRBV19	TRBJ2-2	ASSPDRGATGELF
TRBV6-1	TRBJ1-5	ASARGDVSNQPQH
TRBV28	TRBJ1-2	ASSQTWDTYGYT
TRBV9	TRBJ1-2	ASSVDGTLF
TRBV2	TRBJ2-7	ASRQLAGRSSYEQY
TRBV27	TRBJ2-7	ASSWTSGSMGEQY
TRBV2	TRBJ1-5	ASSEFRDQPQH
TRBV30	TRBJ2-7	AWSFSTGYSYEQY
TRBV5-6	TRBJ1-2	ASSLQLVGYT
TRBV10-3	TRBJ2-3	AIRVDQGADTQY
TRBV27	TRBJ2-1	ASSWTVGNEQF
TRBV5-1	TRBJ1-1	ASSLSPGGTEAF
TRBV2	TRBJ2-1	ASSSQGAEQF
TRBV18	TRBJ1-5	ASSGTTGSFNQPQH
TRBV6-6	TRBJ2-7	ASSPGTGPYEQY
TRBV5-4	TRBJ2-5	ASSVAGLPETQY
TRBV7-3	TRBJ2-7	ASSLSTGGSYEQY
TRBV5-4	TRBJ2-7	ASSFPSGGGEQY
TRBV6-5	TRBJ2-3	ATTRGRERDTQY
TRBV29-1	TRBJ1-2	SVGTPDSDYGYT
TRBV6-5	TRBJ2-3	ATSKPSDPGTQY
TRBV2	TRBJ2-2	ASSVVSESTGELF
TRBV21-1	TRBJ2-7	ASSRIAGRFGEQY
TRBV5-1	TRBJ2-2	ASSSAGGTNTGELF
TRBV4-1	TRBJ1-3	ASSRAFGGENTIY
TRBV19	TRBJ2-1	ASSRSGPSSYNEQF
TRBV21-1	TRBJ2-5	ASSKIPPGEREVQETQY
TRBV27	TRBJ1-4	ASSLSRGAGEKLF
TRBV6-4	TRBJ2-3	ASSVAAGSTDTQY
TRBV28	TRBJ2-7	ASSSYVRGLYEQY
TRBV2	TRBJ2-1	ASSEWGGASYNEQF
TRBV7-2	TRBJ1-1	ASSLVLNTEAF
TRBV2	TRBJ1-2	ASSADRGDYGYT
TRBV19	TRBJ1-3	ATWRERGGNTIY
TRBV14	TRBJ1-2	ASSQAQGGYGYT
TRBV6-5	TRBJ1-1	ASSYRTGNTEAF
TRBV28	TRBJ2-1	ASSRGTSGGYNEQF
TRBV5-1	TRBJ2-7	ASSLRPTGGAFGEQY
TRBV11-3	TRBJ2-5	ASSQTGTVSETQY
TRBV6-6	TRBJ2-1	ASIDSGTLNEQF
TRBV19	TRBJ2-1	ASSTSRTGNNEQF
TRBV5-4	TRBJ2-1	ASSLPSGGKWDEQF